This T cell receptor (beta chain) was sequenced in a study of T-cell reconstitution after alpha-beta-depleted transplantation in children. The trim removed 5 bases at V and 0 bases at J, leaving 4 bases unmatched. This CDR3 comprises 13 residues. The V gene's germline CDR1 is DFQATT and CDR2 SNEGSKA (reference sequence). Study-wide findings and caveats: About two months after transplant, alpha-beta T cells reportedly came from several hundred expanded graft clones.

A library of TCRbeta sequences, prepared with unique molecular identifiers, was generated. TCRdb redid the calling of the PCR reads with MiXCR, one entry per CDR3 protein. The profile shows 440,000 or so distinct CDR3 sequences, about 45% of them singletons. The sample holds a few counts of this clonotype. Its antigen is as yet unknown. This TCR derives from a girl aged 2 to 10 with aplastic anemia, due to receive a stem cell transplant. The source material was PBMCs, sampled before TCRalphabeta/CD19-depleted stem cell transplant. The chain carries TRBV20-1 and TRBJ2-7, with TRBD2 matching over 7 bases. CDR3 nucleotides: TGCAGTGCTGGGGGGGGAGGCTCCTACGAGCAGTACTTC. Translation: CSAGGGGSYEQYF.